This T cell receptor beta chain was identified during a study of cytomegalovirus exposure and HLA in healthy donors (dated by TCRdb to the late 2010s). Study-wide context: According to an earlier analysis of a few hundred of the donors, some 170 million T cells yielded approximately 120 million unique TCR beta sequences and 276 Gb of sequence data. Around 320 gigabases of sequencing data and approximately 85 million unique TCR sequences were included in an early release covering under 650 HLA-typed donors. Among the approximately 400 genotyped donors, around 79% belonged to the genetic ancestry cluster associated with self-reported Caucasian donors. The aim of the study was to test whether cataloging public T cell receptors could identify signatures of past pathogen exposure. The T cell repertoires of 666 subjects were profiled by immunosequencing and related to cytomegalovirus serostatus. Besides the first cohort of around 700 subjects, a separate validation cohort made up of 120 different subjects was used. To predict cytomegalovirus infection status, the study combined high-throughput TCR immunosequencing, statistical association of individual TCRs with disease status, and machine learning. In a later analysis, previously published TCR beta repertoires from about 640 donors were re-analyzed and high-resolution HLA genotyping was added so that TCR occurrence patterns could be studied. In the later analysis, no new phenotypic data were used to find candidate immune exposures; instead, reliance was placed on TCR beta sequences and their occurrence across donors. An earlier analysis of around 580 of the donors used high-throughput TCR beta sequencing to judge whether each TCR beta V gene segment behaved as functional or pseudogenic. Donor age, sex, ethnicity and CMV serostatus were compiled together with the repertoire data. A later genetic analysis took genome-wide SNP genotypes for about 55% of the roughly 700 donors and used that subset as a discovery cohort. Every repertoire in the discovery cohort had been generated on one and the same sequencing platform. HLA typing covered class I and class II loci at four-digit resolution. Typing coverage varied by locus: roughly 629-630 donors for A, B, C, DRB1 and DQB1; about 520 for DQA1; around 610 for DPA1; under 490 for DPB1. Because of strong linkage in the cohort, roughly five DR-DQ haplotypes were treated as single units for association and clustering. Among roughly 400 genotyped donors of the cohort, an average of roughly 230,000 unique TCR beta nucleotide sequences was sequenced per donor, of which 15% to 20% were non-productive.

Library preparation used the immunoSEQ multiplex PCR assay. For the multiplex PCR, a mixture combining 60 forward primers for TCR Vbeta segments and 13 reverse primers for TCR Jbeta segments was used. A multiplex PCR assay on genomic DNA amplified the CDR3 region of rearranged TCR beta genes. Amplified TCR beta libraries were sequenced as 87-base-pair reads on the Illumina HiSeq System. The authors' analysis ran thus. In a later analysis, tens of millions of unique TCR beta chains were counted across the roughly 670 repertoires, and about 10 million of these chains were shared by at least two donors. To remove PCR and sequencing errors, raw reads were error-corrected and collapsed into unique sequences using a nearest-neighbor algorithm that merged closely related sequences. To assign V, D and J gene segments, CDR3 sequences were aligned to IMGT reference sequences. Each retained sequence needed at least a six-nucleotide match to both a V gene segment and a J gene segment. Rearrangements were classified as productive when the CDR3 lacked stop codons and remained in frame with V and J, and all other rearrangements were classified as non-productive. CDR3 was defined by IMGT convention, running from the second conserved V-encoded cysteine to the conserved J-encoded phenylalanine. The earlier analysis of 587 of the donors excluded sequences that lacked an unambiguous match to a single V gene segment. In an earlier analysis of about 590 of the donors, a V segment was called functional when productive rearrangements were above 56.7%, and segregating when the standard deviation between donors exceeded 5%. A statistical classification framework was built for diagnosing cytomegalovirus status from the catalog of TCR beta chain sequences. A later analysis assigned V and J genes by comparing TCR nucleotide sequences with IMGT/GENE-DB human TR gene sequences. Using the TCRdist pipeline, a later analysis assigned CDR3 sequences along with most-parsimonious VDJ recombination scenarios. In a later analysis, each TCR beta chain was defined by its CDR3 amino acid sequence together with its V-gene family, and reads lacking a unique V-gene family were excluded. A later analysis removed 592 highly shared, low-generation-probability nucleotide sequences to deal with suspected cross-contamination and a sequencing artifact. In a later analysis, a clonal expansion index was calculated for each public chain from normalized within-repertoire ranks of inferred template counts. Generation probabilities in a later analysis came from a VDJ recombination model fitted to out-of-frame rearrangements, and those results were checked against IGoR. Hypergeometric tests were used in a later analysis to score TCR-TCR, TCR-HLA and TCR-CMV co-occurrence, with a repertoire-size bias correction applied to the TCR pairs. A later analysis estimated false discovery rates by permuting HLA or CMV assignments 20 times. In a later analysis, co-occurring TCRs were grouped with DBSCAN, and TCRdist sequence similarity was added when clustering was performed within HLA-allele-positive subsets. For co-occurrence clustering, repertoires with fewer than 30,000 or more than 120,000 public chains were excluded, along with five or six repertoires with anomalous nucleotide sharing. This is the immuneACCESS table as TCRdb keeps it, with only in-frame sequences that have V and J called. A part of the clones is gone; compared with another copy, unresolved V genes explain less than half, and the rest is unexplained. The DNA gave D and trimming, while V, J and clone size come from that table. The sample includes under 150,000 clones, with approximately 80% observed a single time. Over 2.5% of the sample goes to the ten largest clones.

CDR1 and CDR2 are drawn from the germline V gene: MGHRA, YSYEKL. Relative to germline, V is 3 bases shorter and J is 4 bases shorter, with 12 bases between their ends. The CDR3 measures 14 amino acids from cysteine to phenylalanine. CDR3 DNA only is kept here, 42 bases in frame from base 1. About this clone itself: Its antigen is unknown. No quality values exist for individual bases; no much larger clone is one base distant.

The cohort comprised hundreds of healthy bone marrow donors. At the time of sampling, every cohort member was nominally healthy, though immune exposures that went unrecorded were likely present. The donor tested CMV seronegative and was one of the 352 seronegative cohort members. Every donor gave a peripheral blood sample, and the peripheral blood mononuclear cells from that sample were used for TCR beta sequencing. Genomic DNA extraction from the blood cell samples was performed with the Qiagen DNeasy Blood Extraction Kit. What the work shows at the level of the full study, not this receptor alone: The sequencing pipeline was judged likely to have produced a cluster of highly shared sequence variants as a technical artifact. Because HLA typing was missing for some donors at each locus, association tests included only the typed subset. A later analysis found that most CMV-associated TCR beta chains appeared HLA-restricted, with HLA associations seemingly driven largely by CMV exposure. In both the original and validation cohorts, the classifier was reported to diagnose cytomegalovirus status with high specificity and sensitivity. When HLA alleles, especially DR and DQ, strongly co-occurred, attributing TCR associations to individual alleles was difficult. Some IMGT-functional V segments, including TRBV6-2 and TRBV6-3, could not be told apart with the 87-base-pair reads, so those segments were excluded. Across donors, most TCR sequences were observed very rarely, whereas some public TCRs were present in many individuals. A further reported finding was that TCR beta sequences accurately predicted the HLA-A and HLA-B alleles for most subjects in the first cohort. This cohort had only TCR beta chains sequenced, and the lack of alpha or paired-chain data limited which features could be detected. In a later analysis, TCR association rates were found to vary across HLA loci, with the most associated TCRs seen for DRB1 alleles and the fewest for HLA-C alleles. The presence/absence analyses assumed that sequencing depth was roughly uniform across donors, and that assumption may not be true. In a later genetic analysis, a missense DCLRE1C variant was associated with V-gene and J-gene trimming of TCR beta chains, and the association was replicated in an independent cohort. Broadly in line with IMGT annotations, most TCR beta V segments showed up in productive rearrangements about 87% or about 30% of the time in an earlier analysis of 587 of the donors. The authors suggested that the approach could potentially be generalized to other disease states and immunological phenotypes. Because counts were too low, fewer than 20 rarely observed V segments, including chromosome 9 orphons, were excluded from the earlier analysis of some 540 of the donors. Linkage disequilibrium might explain the correlated functional status among segregating V segments, but an unknown experimental factor could not be excluded. For the cohort, immune exposure information was limited to CMV serostatus. In vitro tests confirmed that a few of the cytomegalovirus-associated TCR beta chains recognize cytomegalovirus antigens. Compared with the approximately 670-donor mean, donors in an Asian-associated ancestry cluster had fewer N-insertions in productive TCRs, according to a later genetic analysis. In a later analysis, HLA-associated TCR beta chains showed more clonal expansion and lower generation probabilities than non-associated chains that were equally common. In a later analysis, several top co-occurrence clusters were reported to appear linked to parvovirus B19, influenza, CMV and Epstein-Barr virus. The study gave a list of some 150 TCR beta chains associated with cytomegalovirus. At a false discovery rate of 0.05, a later analysis linked 15,000 to 20,000 TCR beta sequences to specific HLA alleles.

Sequencing was carried out using PBMCs. This sequence uses TRBV4-1 and TRBJ1-1; no D gene call is confident. This clonotype originated in a male donor in good health and CMV-seronegative. For the CDR3, the sequence is CASSHRLVGTEAFF. The DNA sequence is as follows: TGCGCCAGCAGCCACCGGTTGGTTGGCACTGAAGCTTTCTTT.